These 14 T cell receptor beta chains came from one sample sequenced in a study of blood T cell repertoires in COVID-19. The protocol was immunoSEQ multiplex PCR, while the TCRdb copy is restricted to in-frame clones and leaves out a portion. Here the sample spans roughly 380,000 clones, around 89% being singletons. Sequenced sample: peripheral blood. The receptor set was obtained from a woman aged 40 to 50 with COVID-19, enrolled during active disease.

This chain links TRBV19 with TRBJ1-5; possible D gene TRBD1, 6 bases. The CDR3 totals 14 residues. The V end was cut by 6 bases, the J end by 6 bases, with 15 bases between. Germline V CDR1 and CDR2: LNHDA, SQIVND (reference sequence). Here the CDR3 DNA reads TGTGCCAGTAGCTCGAACAGGGATGGTCAGCCCCAGCATTTT. Translating it yields CASSSNRDGQPQHF.

V gene TRBV3-1 (or the pseudogene TRBV3-2) combines with J gene TRBJ1-1; a weak D match, TRBD1 (6 bases). The germline V gene encodes CDR1 LGHDT and CDR2 YNNKEL (reference sequence). CDR3 length: 12 amino acids. V dropped 3 bases and J dropped 8 bases, with 10 bases sitting between them. CDR3 sequence reads: CASSHLDREAFF. As DNA, the CDR3 is TGTGCCAGCAGCCATTTAGACAGGGAAGCTTTCTTT.

This clone was picked up one time. The chain joins TRBV24-1 to TRBJ1-4; D might be TRBD1 (6 bases). The V end lost 3 bases, the J end lost 7 bases, and 14 bases lay between the germline ends. The V gene's germline CDR1 is KGHDR and CDR2 SFDVKD. The CDR3 runs to 15 residues. CDR3 in DNA: TGTGCCACCAGTGATCCCCGCGGGGGCGGTGAAAAACTGTTTTTT. Its protein is CATSDPRGGGEKLFF.

The gene calls are TRBV4-2 and TRBJ2-1, with a weak D call TRBD1 (5 bases). Germline CDR1 LGHNA, CDR2 YNFKEQ. The CDR3 sequence is 17 residues long. Trimming removed 7 bases from V and 0 bases from J, with 19 bases in between. The CDR3 bases are TGTGCCAGCACGGTCATAACAGGAACATACTCCTACAATGAGCAGTTCTTC. Translation gives CASTVITGTYSYNEQFF.

The CDR3 loop reads CASSYRDRVTDTQYF. CDR3 DNA: TGTGCCAGCAGCTACCGGGACAGGGTCACAGATACGCAGTATTTT. V gene TRBV7-2 combines with J gene TRBJ2-3, with 9 bases fitting TRBD1. This CDR3 is 15 amino acids long. Germline V gene data show CDR1 as SGHTA and CDR2 as FQGNSA. V shed 4 bases, J shed 2 bases, and the junction held 4 bases outside the gene matches.

The chain combines TRBV21-1 with TRBJ2-5; TRBD2 is taken as the D call from the table, unchecked against the DNA. TRBV21-1 is reported as a pseudogene. The CDR3 totals 15 residues. CDR3 DNA: TGTGCCAGAAAAACCTGGGGGGGCCTAAGAGAGACCCAGTACTTC. As protein: CARKTWGGLRETQYF.

The gene calls are TRBV15 and TRBJ1-2, with D possibly being TRBD1 (5 bases). Trimming removed 1 base at V and 6 bases at J, with 12 bases between. Germline CDR1 is LNHNV and CDR2 is YYDKDF (reference sequence). This CDR3 is built from 14 residues. CDR3 sequence: CATSRGRGSHGYTF. CDR3 DNA sequence: TGTGCCACCAGCAGAGGCCGGGGGTCCCATGGCTACACCTTC.

Details on this clone: This sample also contains other DNA sequences that code for the same CDR3. The chain couples TRBV7-9 to TRBJ2-5, with D perhaps TRBD2 (6 bases). Germline assignment: CDR1 SEHNR and CDR2 FQNEAQ (reference sequence). With 2 bases removed from V and 2 bases from J, the gap between germline ends came to 9 bases. This CDR3 spans 14 amino acids. CDR3 loop: CASSLLGGQETQYF. In nucleotides, the CDR3 is TGTGCCAGCAGCTTACTTGGAGGGCAAGAGACCCAGTACTTC.

This clone was seen a single time. The chain couples TRBV15 to TRBJ1-1; 10 bases match TRBD1. V trimming: 3 bases; J trimming: 5 bases; junction bases outside the gene matches: 3. CDR1 and CDR2 from the germline V gene are LNHNV and YYDKDF (reference sequence). There are 14 residues in the CDR3. The DNA for the CDR3 is TGTGCCACCAGCAGGGGACAGGGGTGGACTGAAGCTTTCTTT. Residues: CATSRGQGWTEAFF.

The V and J genes are TRBV6-5 and TRBJ2-7, with 9 nucleotides matching TRBD1. The CDR3 has 16 amino acids. With 0 bases clipped from V and 3 bases from J, the junction kept 6 bases outside the gene matches. From germline, CDR1 is MNHEY and CDR2 SVGAGI. CDR3 sequence reads: CASSYSQGASFYEQYF. In DNA form, the CDR3 reads TGTGCCAGCAGTTACTCACAGGGGGCTTCCTTCTACGAGCAGTACTTC.

This clone was picked up one time. The chain employs TRBV19 and TRBJ1-3, with D perhaps matching TRBD1 (6 bases). The V end was cut by 4 bases, the J end by 1 base, with 8 bases between. This CDR3 is built from 14 residues. Per germline, CDR1 LNHDA and CDR2 SQIVND (reference sequence). The CDR3 coding sequence is TGTGCCAGTAGTAGCACAGGGTCTGGAAACACCATATATTTT. It encodes CASSSTGSGNTIYF.

The rearrangement links TRBV11-3 to TRBJ2-3; possible D gene TRBD1, 6 bases. Trimming removed 1 base at V and 1 base at J, with 15 bases between. Germline assignment: CDR1 SGHNT and CDR2 YENEEA. The CDR3 sequence is 17 residues long. In DNA, the CDR3 is TGTGCCAGCAGCTTAGTTGGGGGCGGAGGAGGCACAGATACGCAGTATTTT. This codes for CASSLVGGGGGTDTQYF.

The V and J genes are TRBV27 and TRBJ2-7; a weak D match, TRBD1 (5 bases). V dropped 3 bases and J dropped 5 bases, with 11 bases sitting between them. CDR3 length: 13 residues. Looked up from germline, CDR1 is MNHEY and CDR2 is SMNVEV (reference sequence). The DNA of the CDR3 is TGTGCCAGCAGTTTTGGTAGGGGCCACGAGCAGTACTTC. Its protein is CASSFGRGHEQYF.

The chain links TRBV3-1 (or the pseudogene TRBV3-2) to TRBJ2-7; maybe TRBD2 (6 bases). CDR1 LGHDT and CDR2 YNNKEL come from the germline V gene (reference sequence). This CDR3 spans 15 amino acids. V shed 4 bases and J shed 1 base, with 14 bases lying between them. The CDR3 is CASSRFAGTSYEQYF. CDR3 nucleotides: TGTGCCAGCAGCCGATTTGCGGGGACTTCCTACGAGCAGTACTTC.